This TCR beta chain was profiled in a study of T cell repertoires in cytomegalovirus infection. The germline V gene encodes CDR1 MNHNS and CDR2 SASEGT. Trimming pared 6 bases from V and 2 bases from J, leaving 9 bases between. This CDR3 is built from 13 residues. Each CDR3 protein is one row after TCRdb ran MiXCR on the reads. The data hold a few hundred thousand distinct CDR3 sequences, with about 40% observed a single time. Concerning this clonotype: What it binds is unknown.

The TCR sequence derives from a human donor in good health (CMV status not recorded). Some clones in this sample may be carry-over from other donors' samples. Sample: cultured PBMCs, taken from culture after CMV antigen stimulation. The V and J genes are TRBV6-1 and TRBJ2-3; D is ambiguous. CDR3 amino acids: CASRATNTDTQYF. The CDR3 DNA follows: TGTGCCAGCAGGGCAACCAACACAGATACGCAGTATTTT.